This is a list of T cell receptor beta chains from one sample in a study of blood T cell repertoires in COVID-19. Some clones are missing from TCRdb's copy, which holds only in-frame ones; the method was immunoSEQ multiplex PCR. The table lists roughly 250,000 clones, about nine tenths of them singletons. The sequenced sample was peripheral blood. Receptor source: a man aged 25 to 40 with COVID-19, enrolled during active disease. The CDR3 runs from the conserved cysteine through the conserved F or W. Size is omitted from some rows. Given values are once, few, many or a class for expanded clones.

TRBJ1-5 | . | TRBV5-1 | CASSPGQSNQPQHF
TRBJ1-2 | . | TRBV10-3 | CAIRSEGGYTF
TRBJ1-2 | . | TRBV18 | CASSPPTTYGYTF
TRBJ2-2 | . | TRBV3-1/TRBV3-2 | CASSPGLASTGELFF
TRBJ1-4 | . | TRBV7-6 | CASSSGTGWDTNEKLFF
TRBJ1-4 | . | TRBV5-1 | CASSLGAQGAHEKLFF
TRBJ1-1 | few | TRBV7-9 | CASSLPGKDGTEAFF
TRBJ1-1 | . | TRBV30 | CACLQGTEAFF
TRBJ2-2 | . | TRBV7-9 | CASSFRDRGPGAGELFF
TRBJ2-7 | few | TRBV2 | CASSEGLVHEQYF
TRBJ2-5 | once | TRBV29-1 | CSVVPFAGTPETQYF